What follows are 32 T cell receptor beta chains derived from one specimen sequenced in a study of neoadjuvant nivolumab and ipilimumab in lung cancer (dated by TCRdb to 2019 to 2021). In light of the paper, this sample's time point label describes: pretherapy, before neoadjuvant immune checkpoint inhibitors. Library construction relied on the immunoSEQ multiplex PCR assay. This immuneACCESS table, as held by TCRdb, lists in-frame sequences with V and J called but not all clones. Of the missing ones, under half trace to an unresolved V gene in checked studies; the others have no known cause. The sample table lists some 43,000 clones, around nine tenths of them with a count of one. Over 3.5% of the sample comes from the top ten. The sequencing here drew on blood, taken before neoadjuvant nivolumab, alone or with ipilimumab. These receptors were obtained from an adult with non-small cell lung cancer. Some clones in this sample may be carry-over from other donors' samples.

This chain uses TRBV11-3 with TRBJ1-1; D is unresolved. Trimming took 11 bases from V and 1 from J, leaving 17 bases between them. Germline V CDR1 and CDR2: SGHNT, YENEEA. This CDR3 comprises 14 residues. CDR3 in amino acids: CAGVQKAPNTEAFF. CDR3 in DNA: TGTGCCGGAGTCCAAAAAGCCCCGAACACTGAAGCTTTCTTT.

In nucleotides, the CDR3 is TGTGCCAGCAGCTTAAGACTAGCGGGACTCACAGATACGCAGTATTTT. It specifies CASSLRLAGLTDTQYF. The rearrangement links TRBV11-1 to TRBJ2-3, with 11 bases lining up with TRBD2. J gave up 2 bases and V 2 bases, and 3 bases lay outside the gene matches. This CDR3 spans 16 amino acids. Germline V gene data show CDR1 as SGHAT and CDR2 as FQDESV (reference sequence).

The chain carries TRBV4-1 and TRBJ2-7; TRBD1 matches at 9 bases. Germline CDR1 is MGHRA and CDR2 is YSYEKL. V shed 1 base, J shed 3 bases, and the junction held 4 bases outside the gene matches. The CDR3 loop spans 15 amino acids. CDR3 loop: CASSQGMGQGYEQYF. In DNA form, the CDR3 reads TGCGCCAGCAGCCAAGGTATGGGACAGGGCTACGAGCAGTACTTC.

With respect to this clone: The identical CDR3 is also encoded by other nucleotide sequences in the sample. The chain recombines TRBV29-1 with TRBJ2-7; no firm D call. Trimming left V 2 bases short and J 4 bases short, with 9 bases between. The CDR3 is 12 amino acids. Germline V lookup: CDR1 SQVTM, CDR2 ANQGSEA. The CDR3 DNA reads TGCAGCGTTGAACTTCAGGATTACGAGCAGTACTTC. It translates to CSVELQDYEQYF.

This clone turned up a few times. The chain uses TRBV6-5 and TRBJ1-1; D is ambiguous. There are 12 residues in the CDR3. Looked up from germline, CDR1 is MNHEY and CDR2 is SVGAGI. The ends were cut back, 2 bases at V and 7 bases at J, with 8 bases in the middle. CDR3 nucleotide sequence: TGTGCCAGCAGTTACGGAGGGTTTGAAGCTTTCTTT. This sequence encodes CASSYGGFEAFF.

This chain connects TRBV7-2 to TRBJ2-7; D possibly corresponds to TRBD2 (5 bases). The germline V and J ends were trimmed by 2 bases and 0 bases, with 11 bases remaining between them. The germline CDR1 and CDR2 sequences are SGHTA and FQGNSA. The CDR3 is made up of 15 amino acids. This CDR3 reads CASSLWADFSYEQYF. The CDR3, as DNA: TGTGCCAGCAGCTTATGGGCGGACTTCTCCTACGAGCAGTACTTC.

CDR3 sequence (DNA): TGTGCCTGGAGTCACAGGGAAGGGGTCACCGGGGAGCTGTTTTTT. As protein: CAWSHREGVTGELFF. The rearrangement uses TRBV30 and TRBJ2-2, with D perhaps matching TRBD1 (6 bases). The germline V and J ends were trimmed by 2 bases and 4 bases, with 14 bases remaining between them. The CDR3 sequence is 15 residues long. Germline-derived CDR1 and CDR2 are GTSNPN and SVGIG (reference sequence). Variable domain in full (rest from reference TRBV30 and TRBJ2-2): SQTIHQWPATLVQPVGSPLSLECTVEGTSNPNLYWYRQAAGRGLQLLFYSVGIGQISSEVPQNLSASRPQDRQFILSSKKLLLSDSGFYLCAWSHREGVTGELFFGEGSRLTVL.

Written as DNA, the CDR3 is TGTGCCAGCAGCCCCCTATCTAGCGCCCGCACAGATACGCAGTATTTT. Amino acid sequence: CASSPLSSARTDTQYF. This chain joins TRBV11-2 and TRBJ2-3; TRBD2 might be the D (6 bases). Germline CDR1 reads SGHAT; CDR2 reads FQNNGV. This CDR3 has 16 residues. Trimming removed 5 bases from V and 1 base from J, with 16 bases in between.

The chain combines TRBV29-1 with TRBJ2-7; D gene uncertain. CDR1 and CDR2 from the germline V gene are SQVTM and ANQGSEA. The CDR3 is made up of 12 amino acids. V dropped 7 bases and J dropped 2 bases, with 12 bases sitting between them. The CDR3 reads CSGVKPPYEQYF. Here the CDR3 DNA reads TGCAGCGGGGTGAAACCTCCCTACGAGCAGTACTTC.

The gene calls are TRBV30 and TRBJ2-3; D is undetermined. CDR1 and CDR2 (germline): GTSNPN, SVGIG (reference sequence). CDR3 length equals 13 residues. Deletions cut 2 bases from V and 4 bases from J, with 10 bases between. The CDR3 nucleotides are TGTGCCTGGAGTCGAAGGGCTGCAGATACGCAGTATTTT. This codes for CAWSRRAADTQYF.

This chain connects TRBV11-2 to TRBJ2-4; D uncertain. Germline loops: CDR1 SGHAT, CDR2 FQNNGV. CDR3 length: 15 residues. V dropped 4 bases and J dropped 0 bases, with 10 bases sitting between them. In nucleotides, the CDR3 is TGTGCCAGCAGCTACCAGAGCTTAGCCAAAAACATTCAGTACTTC. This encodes CASSYQSLAKNIQYF.

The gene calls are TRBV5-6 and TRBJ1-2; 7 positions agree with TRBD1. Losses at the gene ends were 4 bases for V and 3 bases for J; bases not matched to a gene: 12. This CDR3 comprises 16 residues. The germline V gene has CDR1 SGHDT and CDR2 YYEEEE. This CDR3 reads CASSPISRGRDYGYTF. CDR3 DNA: TGTGCCAGCAGCCCGATCTCGAGGGGGCGCGACTATGGCTACACCTTC.

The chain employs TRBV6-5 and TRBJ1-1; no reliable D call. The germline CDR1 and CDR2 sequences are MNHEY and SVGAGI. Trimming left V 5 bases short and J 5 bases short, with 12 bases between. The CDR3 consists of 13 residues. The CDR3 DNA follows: TGTGCCAGCAGTCGGACGGGAGGGACTGAAGCTTTCTTT. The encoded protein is CASSRTGGTEAFF.

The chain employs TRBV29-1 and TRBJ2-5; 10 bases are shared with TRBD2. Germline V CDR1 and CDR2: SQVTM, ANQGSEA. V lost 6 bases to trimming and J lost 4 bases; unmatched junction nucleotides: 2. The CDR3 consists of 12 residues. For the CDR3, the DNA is TGCAGCGTCCAGCGGGGGGGAGAGACCCAGTACTTC. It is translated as CSVQRGGETQYF. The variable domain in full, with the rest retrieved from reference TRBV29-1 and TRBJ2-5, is SAVISQKPSRDICQRGTSLTIQCQVDSQVTMMFWYRQQPGQSLTLIATANQGSEATYESGFVIDKFPISRPNLTFSTLTVSNMSPEDSSIYLCSVQRGGETQYFGPGTRLLVL.

In nucleotides, the CDR3 is TGTGCCAGCAGCTTAACAGGTCGCGAGCAGTACTTC. This codes for CASSLTGREQYF. J is TRBJ2-7 and V is TRBV7-9; TRBD1 is a possible D gene (5 bases). The CDR3 runs 12 residues. Looked up from germline, CDR1 is SEHNR and CDR2 is FQNEAQ (reference sequence). V was clipped by 2 bases and J by 6 bases, with 8 bases between them.

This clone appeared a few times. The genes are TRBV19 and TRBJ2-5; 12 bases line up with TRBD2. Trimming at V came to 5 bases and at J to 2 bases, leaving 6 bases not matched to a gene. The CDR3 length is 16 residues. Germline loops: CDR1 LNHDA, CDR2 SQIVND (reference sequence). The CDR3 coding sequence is TGTGCCAGTAGTCCGAGACTAGCGGGAGTACAAGAGACCCAGTACTTC. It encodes CASSPRLAGVQETQYF.

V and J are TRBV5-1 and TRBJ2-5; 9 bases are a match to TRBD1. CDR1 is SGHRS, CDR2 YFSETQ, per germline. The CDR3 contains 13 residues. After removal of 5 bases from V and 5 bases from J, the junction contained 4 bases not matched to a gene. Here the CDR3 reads CASRRGQGETQYF. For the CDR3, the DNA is TGCGCCAGCAGGAGAGGACAGGGGGAGACCCAGTACTTC.

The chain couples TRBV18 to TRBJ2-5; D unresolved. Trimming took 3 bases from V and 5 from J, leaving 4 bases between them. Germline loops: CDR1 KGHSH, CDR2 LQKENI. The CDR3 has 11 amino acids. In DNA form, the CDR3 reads TGTGCCAGCTCACCTTTGGAGACCCAGTACTTC. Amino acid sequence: CASSPLETQYF.

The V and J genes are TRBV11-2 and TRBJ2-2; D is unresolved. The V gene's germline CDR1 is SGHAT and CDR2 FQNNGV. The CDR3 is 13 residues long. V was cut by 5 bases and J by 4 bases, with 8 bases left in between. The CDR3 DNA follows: TGTGCCAGCAGCCCCAGGCCCACCGGGGAGCTGTTTTTT. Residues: CASSPRPTGELFF.

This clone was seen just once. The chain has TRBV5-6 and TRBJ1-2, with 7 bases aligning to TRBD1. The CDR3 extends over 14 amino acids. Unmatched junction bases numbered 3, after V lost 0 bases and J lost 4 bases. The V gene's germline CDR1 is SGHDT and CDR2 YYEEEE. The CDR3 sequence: CASSLGGTVYGYTF. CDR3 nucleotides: TGTGCCAGCAGCTTGGGGGGGACAGTCTATGGCTACACCTTC.

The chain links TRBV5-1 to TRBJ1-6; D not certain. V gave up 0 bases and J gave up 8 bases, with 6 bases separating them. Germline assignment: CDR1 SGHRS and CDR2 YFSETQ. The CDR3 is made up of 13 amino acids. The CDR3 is CASSLARDSPLHF. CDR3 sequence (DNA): TGCGCCAGCAGCTTGGCAAGAGATTCACCCCTCCACTTT.

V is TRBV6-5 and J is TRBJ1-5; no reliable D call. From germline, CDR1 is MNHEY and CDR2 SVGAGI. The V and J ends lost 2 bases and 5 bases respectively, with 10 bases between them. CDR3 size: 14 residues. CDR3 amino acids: CASSYRGDHQPQHF. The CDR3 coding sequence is TGTGCCAGCAGTTACCGCGGGGATCATCAGCCCCAGCATTTT.

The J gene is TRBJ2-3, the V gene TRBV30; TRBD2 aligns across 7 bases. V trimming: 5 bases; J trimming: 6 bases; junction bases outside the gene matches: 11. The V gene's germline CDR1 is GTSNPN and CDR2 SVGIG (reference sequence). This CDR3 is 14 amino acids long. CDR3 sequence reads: CAWGEGGRVDTQYF. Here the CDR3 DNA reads TGTGCCTGGGGGGAGGGCGGGAGAGTTGATACGCAGTATTTT.

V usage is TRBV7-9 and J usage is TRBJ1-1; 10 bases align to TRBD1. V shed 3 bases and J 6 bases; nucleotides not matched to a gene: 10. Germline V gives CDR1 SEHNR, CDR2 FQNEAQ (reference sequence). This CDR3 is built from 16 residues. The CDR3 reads CASSFRDRGLGAEAFF. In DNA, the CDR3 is TGTGCCAGCAGCTTTCGGGACAGGGGATTAGGCGCTGAAGCTTTCTTT.

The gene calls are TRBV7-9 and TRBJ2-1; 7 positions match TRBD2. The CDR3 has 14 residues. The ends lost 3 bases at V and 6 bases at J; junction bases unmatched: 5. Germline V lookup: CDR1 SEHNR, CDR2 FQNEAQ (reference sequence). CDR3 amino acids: CASSLGGVGNEQFF. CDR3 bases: TGTGCCAGCAGCTTGGGGGGGGTCGGCAATGAGCAGTTCTTC. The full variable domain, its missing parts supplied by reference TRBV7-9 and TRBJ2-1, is DTGVSQNPRHKITKRGQNVTFRCDPISEHNRLYWYRQTLGQGPEFLTYFQNEAQLEKSRLLSDRFSAERPKGSFSTLEIQRTEQGDSAMYLCASSLGGVGNEQFFGPGTRLTVL.

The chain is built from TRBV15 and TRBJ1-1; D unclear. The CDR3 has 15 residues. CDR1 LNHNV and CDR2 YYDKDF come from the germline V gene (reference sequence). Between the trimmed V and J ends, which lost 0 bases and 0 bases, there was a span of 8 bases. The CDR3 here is CATSRDLGMNTEAFF. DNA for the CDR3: TGTGCCACCAGCAGAGATCTGGGCATGAACACTGAAGCTTTCTTT. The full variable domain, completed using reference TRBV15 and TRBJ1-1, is DAMVIQNPRYQVTQFGKPVTLSCSQTLNHNVMYWYQQKSSQAPKLLFHYYDKDFNNEADTPDNFQSRRPNTSFCFLDIRSPGLGDTAMYLCATSRDLGMNTEAFFGQGTRLTVV.

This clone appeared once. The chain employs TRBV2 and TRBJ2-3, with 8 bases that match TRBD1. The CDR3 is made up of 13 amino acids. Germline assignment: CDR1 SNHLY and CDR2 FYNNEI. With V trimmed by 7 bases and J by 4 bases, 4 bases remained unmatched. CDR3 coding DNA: TGTGCCAGCACCGGACAGGGTGCAGATACGCAGTATTTT. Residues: CASTGQGADTQYF.

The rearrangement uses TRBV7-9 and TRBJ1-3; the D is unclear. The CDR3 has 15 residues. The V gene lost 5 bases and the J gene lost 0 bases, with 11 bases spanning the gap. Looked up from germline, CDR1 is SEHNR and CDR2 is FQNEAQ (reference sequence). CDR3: CASSPQSNSGNTIYF. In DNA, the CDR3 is TGTGCCAGCAGCCCTCAATCGAACTCTGGAAACACCATATATTTT.

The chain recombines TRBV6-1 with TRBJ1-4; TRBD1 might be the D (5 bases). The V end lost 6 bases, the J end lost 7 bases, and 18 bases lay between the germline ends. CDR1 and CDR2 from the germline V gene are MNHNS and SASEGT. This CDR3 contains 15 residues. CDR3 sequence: CASRPTGALGEKLFF. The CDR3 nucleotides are TGTGCCAGCAGACCAACCGGGGCCCTGGGTGAAAAACTGTTTTTT.

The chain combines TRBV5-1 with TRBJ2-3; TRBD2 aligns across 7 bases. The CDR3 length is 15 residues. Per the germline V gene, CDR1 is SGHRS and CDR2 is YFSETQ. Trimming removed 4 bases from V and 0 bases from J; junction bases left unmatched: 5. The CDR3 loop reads CASSIGRPSTDTQYF. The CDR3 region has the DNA TGCGCCAGCAGCATCGGGAGGCCCAGCACAGATACGCAGTATTTT.

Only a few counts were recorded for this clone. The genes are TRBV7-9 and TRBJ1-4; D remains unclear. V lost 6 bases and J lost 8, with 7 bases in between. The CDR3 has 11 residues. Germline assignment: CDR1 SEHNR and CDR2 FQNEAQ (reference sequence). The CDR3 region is CASRITEKLFF. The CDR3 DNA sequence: TGTGCCAGCAGAATTACAGAAAAACTGTTTTTT.

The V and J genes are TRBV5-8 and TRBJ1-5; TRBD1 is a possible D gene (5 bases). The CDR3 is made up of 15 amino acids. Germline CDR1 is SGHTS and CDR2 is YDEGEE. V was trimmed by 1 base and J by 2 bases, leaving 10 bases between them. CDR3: CASSLRGMRNQPQHF. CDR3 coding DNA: TGTGCCAGCAGCTTGCGGGGGATGCGCAATCAGCCCCAGCATTTT.